Described below is a single T cell receptor (beta chain) sequence and its context. Its cognate antigen is unknown. These data originate in a study of shared clonotypes between healthy human individuals. Turning to the study itself: Every donor yielded three CD4 naive, three CD4 memory, two CD8 naive and one CD8 memory plate. Findings of the study overall: How much donors shared clonotypes was expected to be affected by sequencing depth. Researchers found naive subsets generally carried larger estimated richness than memory subsets.

Assay used: immunoSEQ multiplex PCR; TCRdb lists only in-frame clones, some missing. Of approximately 530,000 clones in the sample, more than 95% were seen once. CDR1 is MDHEN and CDR2 is SYDVKM in the germline V gene. J was trimmed by 2 bases and V by 8 bases; bases with no gene match: 13. The CDR3 extends over 18 amino acids. Donors had no recently reported acute infections or vaccinations and were HIV-negative. This chain uses TRBV28 with TRBJ1-4, with TRBD1 matching over 11 bases. This TCR was recovered from a woman aged 30 to 39 in good health. Material: naive CD4+ T cells sorted from blood. Subset specified: CD45RA+ positively selected. The CDR3 nucleotides are TGTGCCAGCGGGAGAGGGACAGGGGGTTTTAGGACTAATGAAAAACTGTTTTTT. Its translation is CASGRGTGGFRTNEKLFF.